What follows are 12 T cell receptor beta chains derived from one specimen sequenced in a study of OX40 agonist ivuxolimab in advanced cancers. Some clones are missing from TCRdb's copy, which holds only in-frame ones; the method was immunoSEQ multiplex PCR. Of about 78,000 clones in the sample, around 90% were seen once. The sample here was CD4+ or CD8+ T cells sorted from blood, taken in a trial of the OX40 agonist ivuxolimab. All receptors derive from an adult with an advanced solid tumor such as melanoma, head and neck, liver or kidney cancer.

In DNA, the CDR3 is TGCGCCACCTCCCGGGGACTCGTCGATGAGCAGTTCTTC. It is translated as CATSRGLVDEQFF. The rearrangement joins TRBV10-1 to TRBJ2-1, with D possibly being TRBD2 (6 bases). This CDR3 has 13 amino acids. Germline V lookup: CDR1 WNHNN, CDR2 SYGVQD (reference sequence). V gave up 10 bases and J gave up 8 bases, with 18 bases separating them.

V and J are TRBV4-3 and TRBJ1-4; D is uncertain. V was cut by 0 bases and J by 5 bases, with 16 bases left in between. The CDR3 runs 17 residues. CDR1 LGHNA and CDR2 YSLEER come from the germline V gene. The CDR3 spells CASSQDLGGSLNEKLFF. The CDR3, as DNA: TGCGCCAGCAGCCAAGATCTTGGCGGAAGCCTAAATGAAAAACTGTTTTTT.

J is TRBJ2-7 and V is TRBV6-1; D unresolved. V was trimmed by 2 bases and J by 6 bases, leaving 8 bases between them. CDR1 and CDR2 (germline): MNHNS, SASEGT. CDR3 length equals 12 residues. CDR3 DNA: TGTGCCAGCAGTGAATCGCGTGGCGAGCAGTACTTC. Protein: CASSESRGEQYF.

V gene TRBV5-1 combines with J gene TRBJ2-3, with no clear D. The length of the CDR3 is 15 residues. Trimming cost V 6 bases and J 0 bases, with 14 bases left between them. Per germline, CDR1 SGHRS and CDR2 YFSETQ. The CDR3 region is CASKVGAVSTDTQYF. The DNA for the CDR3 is TGCGCCAGCAAAGTCGGCGCGGTAAGCACAGATACGCAGTATTTT.

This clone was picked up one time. The CDR3 DNA sequence: TGTGCCAGCAGTCCACCGACTAGCGGGAGCTACAATGAGCAGTTCTTC. This encodes CASSPPTSGSYNEQFF. The rearrangement joins TRBV28 to TRBJ2-1; the match to TRBD2 covers 12 bases. Germline trimming cut 5 bases from V and 3 bases from J; bases unmatched to any gene: 5. The CDR3 consists of 16 residues. The germline CDR1 and CDR2 sequences are MDHEN and SYDVKM.

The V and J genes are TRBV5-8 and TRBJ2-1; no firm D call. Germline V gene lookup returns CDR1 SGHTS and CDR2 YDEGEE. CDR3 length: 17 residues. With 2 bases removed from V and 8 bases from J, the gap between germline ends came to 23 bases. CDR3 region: CASSFFDRAATVYEQFF. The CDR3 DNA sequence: TGTGCCAGCAGCTTTTTTGACCGGGCCGCCACCGTGTATGAGCAGTTCTTC.

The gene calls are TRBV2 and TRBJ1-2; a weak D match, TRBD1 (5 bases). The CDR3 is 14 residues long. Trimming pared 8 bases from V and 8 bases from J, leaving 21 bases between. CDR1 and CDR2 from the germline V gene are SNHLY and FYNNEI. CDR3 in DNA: TGTGCCAGCGCACCGCAGGGAGGTTTTGGCGGCTACACCTTC. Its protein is CASAPQGGFGGYTF.

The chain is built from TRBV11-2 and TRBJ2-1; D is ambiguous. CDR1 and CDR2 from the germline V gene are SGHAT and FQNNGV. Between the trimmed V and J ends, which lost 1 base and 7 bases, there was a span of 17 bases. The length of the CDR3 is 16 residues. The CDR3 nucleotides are TGTGCCAGCAGCTTAGGGGGTAGGGCAGCACCGAATGAGCAGTTCTTC. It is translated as CASSLGGRAAPNEQFF.

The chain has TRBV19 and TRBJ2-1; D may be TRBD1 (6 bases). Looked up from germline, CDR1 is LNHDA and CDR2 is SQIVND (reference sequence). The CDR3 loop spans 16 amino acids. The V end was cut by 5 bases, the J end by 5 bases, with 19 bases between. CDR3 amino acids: CASSLGRQAPDNEQFF. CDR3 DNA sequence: TGTGCCAGTAGTCTCGGTAGACAGGCCCCGGACAATGAGCAGTTCTTC.

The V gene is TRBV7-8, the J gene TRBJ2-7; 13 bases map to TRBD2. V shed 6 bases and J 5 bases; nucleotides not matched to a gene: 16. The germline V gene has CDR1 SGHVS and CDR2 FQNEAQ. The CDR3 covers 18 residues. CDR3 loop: CASSLRLAGGVAGHEQYF. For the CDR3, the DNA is TGTGCCAGCAGTCTTCGACTAGCGGGAGGCGTAGCCGGCCACGAGCAGTACTTC.

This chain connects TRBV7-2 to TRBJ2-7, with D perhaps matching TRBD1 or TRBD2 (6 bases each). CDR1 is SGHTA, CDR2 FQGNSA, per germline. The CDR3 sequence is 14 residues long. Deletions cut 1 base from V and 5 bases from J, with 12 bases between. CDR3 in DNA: TGTGCCAGCAGCTTAGTCTTAGGGGGGAACGAGCAGTACTTC. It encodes CASSLVLGGNEQYF. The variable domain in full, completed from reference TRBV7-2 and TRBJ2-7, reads GAGVSQSPSNKVTEKGKDVELRCDPISGHTALYWYRQSLGQGLEFLIYFQGNSAPDKSGLPSDRFSAERTGGSVSTLTIQRTQQEDSAVYLCASSLVLGGNEQYFGPGTRLTVT.

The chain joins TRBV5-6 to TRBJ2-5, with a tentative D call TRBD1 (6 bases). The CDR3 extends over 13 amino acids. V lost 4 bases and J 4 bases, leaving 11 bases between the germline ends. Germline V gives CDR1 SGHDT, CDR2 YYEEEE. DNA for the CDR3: TGTGCCAGCAGCCCGGACAGAAGAGAGACCCAGTACTTC. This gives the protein CASSPDRRETQYF.